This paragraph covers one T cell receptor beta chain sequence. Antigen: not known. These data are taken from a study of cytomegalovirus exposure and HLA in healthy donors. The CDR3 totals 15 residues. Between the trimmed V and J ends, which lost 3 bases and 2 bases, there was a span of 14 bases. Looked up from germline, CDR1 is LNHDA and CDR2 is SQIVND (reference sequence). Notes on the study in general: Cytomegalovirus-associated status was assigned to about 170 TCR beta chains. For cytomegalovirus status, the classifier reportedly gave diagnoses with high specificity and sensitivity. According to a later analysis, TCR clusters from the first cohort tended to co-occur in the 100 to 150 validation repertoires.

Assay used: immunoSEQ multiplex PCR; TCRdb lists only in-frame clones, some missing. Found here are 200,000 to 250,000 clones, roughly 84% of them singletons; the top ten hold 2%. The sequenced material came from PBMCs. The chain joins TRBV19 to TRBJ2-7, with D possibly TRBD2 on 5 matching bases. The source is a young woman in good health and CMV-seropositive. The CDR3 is CASSISAGSTYEQYF. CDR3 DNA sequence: TGTGCCAGTAGTATTTCGGCGGGCTCAACCTACGAGCAGTACTTC.